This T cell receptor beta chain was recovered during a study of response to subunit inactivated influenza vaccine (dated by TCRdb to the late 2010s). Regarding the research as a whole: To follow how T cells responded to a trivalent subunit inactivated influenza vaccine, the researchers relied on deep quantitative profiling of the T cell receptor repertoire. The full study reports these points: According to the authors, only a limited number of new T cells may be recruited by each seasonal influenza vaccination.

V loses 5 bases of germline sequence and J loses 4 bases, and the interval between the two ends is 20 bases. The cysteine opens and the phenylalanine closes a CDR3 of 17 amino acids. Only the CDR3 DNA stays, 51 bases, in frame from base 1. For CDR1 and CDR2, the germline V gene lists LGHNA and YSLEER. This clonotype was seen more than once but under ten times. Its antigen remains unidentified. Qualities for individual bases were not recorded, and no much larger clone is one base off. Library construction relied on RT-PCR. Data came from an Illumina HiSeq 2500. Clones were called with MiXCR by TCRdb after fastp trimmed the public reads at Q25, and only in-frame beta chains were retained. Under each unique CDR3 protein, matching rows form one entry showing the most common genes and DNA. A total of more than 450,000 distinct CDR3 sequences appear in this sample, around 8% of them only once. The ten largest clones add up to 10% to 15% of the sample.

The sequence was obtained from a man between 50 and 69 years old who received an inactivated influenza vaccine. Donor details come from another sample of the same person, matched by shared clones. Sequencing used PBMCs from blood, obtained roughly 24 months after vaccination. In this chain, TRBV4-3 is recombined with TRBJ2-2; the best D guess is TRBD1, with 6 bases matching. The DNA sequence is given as TGCGCCAGCAGCGCCCGCCTCAGGACAGCTGGCACCGGGGAGCTGTTTTTT. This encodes CASSARLRTAGTGELFF.